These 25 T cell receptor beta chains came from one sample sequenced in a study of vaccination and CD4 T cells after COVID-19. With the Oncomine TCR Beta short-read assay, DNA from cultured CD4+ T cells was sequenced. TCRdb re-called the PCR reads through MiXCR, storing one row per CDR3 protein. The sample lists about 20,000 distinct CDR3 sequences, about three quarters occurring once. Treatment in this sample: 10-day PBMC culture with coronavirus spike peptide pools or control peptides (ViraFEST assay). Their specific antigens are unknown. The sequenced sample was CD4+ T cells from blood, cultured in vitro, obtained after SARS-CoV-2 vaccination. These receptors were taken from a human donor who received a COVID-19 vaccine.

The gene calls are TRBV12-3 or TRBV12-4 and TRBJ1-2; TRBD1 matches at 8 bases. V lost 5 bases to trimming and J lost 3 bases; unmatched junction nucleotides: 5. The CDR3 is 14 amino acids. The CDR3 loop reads CASSLQGAYYGYTF. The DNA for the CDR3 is TGTGCCAGCAGTCTCCAGGGGGCCTACTATGGCTACACCTTC.

Written as DNA, the CDR3 is TGTGCCTGGAGTGTACCGACAGGGGCGGGTCAGCCCCAGCATTTT. The encoded protein is CAWSVPTGAGQPQHF. This chain connects TRBV30 to TRBJ1-5, with TRBD1 matching 8 bases. The CDR3 totals 15 residues. J lost 6 bases, V lost 0 bases, and 7 bases had no gene match. From germline, CDR1 is GTSNPN and CDR2 SVGIG (reference sequence).

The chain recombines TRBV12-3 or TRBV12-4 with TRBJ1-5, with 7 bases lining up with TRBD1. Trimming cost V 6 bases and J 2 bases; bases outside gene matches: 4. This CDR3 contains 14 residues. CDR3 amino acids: CASSNTGGNQPQHF. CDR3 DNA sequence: TGTGCCAGCAGCAATACAGGGGGCAATCAGCCCCAGCATTTT.

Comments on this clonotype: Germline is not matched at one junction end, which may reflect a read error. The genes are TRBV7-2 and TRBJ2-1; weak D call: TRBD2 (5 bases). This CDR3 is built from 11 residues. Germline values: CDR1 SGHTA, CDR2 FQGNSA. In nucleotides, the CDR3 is TGTGCCAGCAGCTTAGCCACTAGAATGGTCTTC. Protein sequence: CASSLATRMVF.

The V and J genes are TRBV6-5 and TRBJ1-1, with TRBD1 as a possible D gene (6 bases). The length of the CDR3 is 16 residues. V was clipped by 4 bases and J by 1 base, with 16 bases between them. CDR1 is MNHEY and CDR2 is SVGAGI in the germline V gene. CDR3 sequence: CASSLRTVVGNTEAFF. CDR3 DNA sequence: TGTGCCAGCAGTTTAAGGACAGTGGTTGGGAACACTGAAGCTTTCTTT.

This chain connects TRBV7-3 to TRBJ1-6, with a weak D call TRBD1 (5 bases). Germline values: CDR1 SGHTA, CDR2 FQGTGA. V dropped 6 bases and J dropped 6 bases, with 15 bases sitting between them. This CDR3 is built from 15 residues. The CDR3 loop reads CASSPSSGLNSPLHF. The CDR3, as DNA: TGTGCCAGCAGTCCCAGTTCAGGGCTTAATTCACCCCTCCACTTT. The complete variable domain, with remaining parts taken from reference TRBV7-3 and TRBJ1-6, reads GAGVSQTPSNKVTEKGKYVELRCDPISGHTALYWYRQSLGQGPEFLIYFQGTGAADDSGLPNDRFFAVRPEGSVSTLKIQRTERGDSAVYLCASSPSSGLNSPLHFGNGTRLTVT.

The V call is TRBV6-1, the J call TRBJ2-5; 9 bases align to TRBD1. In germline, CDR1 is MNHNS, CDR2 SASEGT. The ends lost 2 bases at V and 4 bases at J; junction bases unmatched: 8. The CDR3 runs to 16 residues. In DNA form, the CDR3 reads TGTGCCAGCAGTGAATTAATCCCACAGGGGGCAGAGACCCAGTACTTC. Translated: CASSELIPQGAETQYF.

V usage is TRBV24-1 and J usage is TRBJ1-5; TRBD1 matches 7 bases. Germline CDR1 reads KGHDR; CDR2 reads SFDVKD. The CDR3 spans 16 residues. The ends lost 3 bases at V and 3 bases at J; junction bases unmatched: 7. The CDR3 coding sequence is TGTGCCACCAGTGATGCAAGGGACAGACTCAATCAGCCCCAGCATTTT. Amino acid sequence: CATSDARDRLNQPQHF.

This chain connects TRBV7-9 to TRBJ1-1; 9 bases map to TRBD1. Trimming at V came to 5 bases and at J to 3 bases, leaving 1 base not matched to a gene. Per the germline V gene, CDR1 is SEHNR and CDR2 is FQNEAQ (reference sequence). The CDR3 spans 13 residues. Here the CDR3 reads CASSRTGDTEAFF. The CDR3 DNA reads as TGTGCCAGCAGCAGGACAGGGGACACTGAAGCTTTCTTT.

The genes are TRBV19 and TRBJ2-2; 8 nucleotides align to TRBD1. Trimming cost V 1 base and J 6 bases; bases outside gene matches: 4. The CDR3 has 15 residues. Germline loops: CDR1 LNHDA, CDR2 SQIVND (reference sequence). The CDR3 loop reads CASSIGRGLSGELFF. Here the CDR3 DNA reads TGTGCCAGTAGTATAGGCAGGGGGCTTTCCGGGGAGCTGTTTTTT.

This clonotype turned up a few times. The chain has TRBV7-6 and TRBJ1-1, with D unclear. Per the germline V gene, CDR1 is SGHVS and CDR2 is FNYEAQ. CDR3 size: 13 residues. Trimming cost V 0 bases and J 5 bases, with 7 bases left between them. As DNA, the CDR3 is TGTGCCAGCAGCTTAGCGAAGGGAACTGAAGCTTTCTTT. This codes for CASSLAKGTEAFF.

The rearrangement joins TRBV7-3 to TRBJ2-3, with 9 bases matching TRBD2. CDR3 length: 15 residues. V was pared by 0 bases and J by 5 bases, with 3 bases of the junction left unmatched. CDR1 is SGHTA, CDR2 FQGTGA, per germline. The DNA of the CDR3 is TGTGCCAGCAGCTTAACTAGCGGGGGCAGAGATACGCAGTATTTT. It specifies CASSLTSGGRDTQYF. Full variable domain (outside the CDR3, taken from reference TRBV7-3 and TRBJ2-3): GAGVSQTPSNKVTEKGKYVELRCDPISGHTALYWYRQSLGQGPEFLIYFQGTGAADDSGLPNDRFFAVRPEGSVSTLKIQRTERGDSAVYLCASSLTSGGRDTQYFGPGTRLTVL.

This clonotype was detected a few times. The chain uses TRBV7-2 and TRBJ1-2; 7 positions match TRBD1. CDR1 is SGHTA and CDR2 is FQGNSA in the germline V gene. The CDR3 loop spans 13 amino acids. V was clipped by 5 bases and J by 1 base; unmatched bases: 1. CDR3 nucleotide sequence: TGTGCCAGCAGCCGGGACAGTAACTATGGCTACACCTTC. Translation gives CASSRDSNYGYTF.

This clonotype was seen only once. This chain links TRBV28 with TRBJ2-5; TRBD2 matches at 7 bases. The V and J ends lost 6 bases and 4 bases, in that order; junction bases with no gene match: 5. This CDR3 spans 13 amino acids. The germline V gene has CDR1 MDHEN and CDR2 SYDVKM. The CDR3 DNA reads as TGTGCCAGCAGCACCTCTAGCGGAGAGACCCAGTACTTC. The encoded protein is CASSTSSGETQYF.

In DNA form, the CDR3 reads TGTGCCAGCAGTTCCCGGACTAGCTCCTACAATGAGCAGTTCTTC. Its protein product is CASSSRTSSYNEQFF. V and J are TRBV21-1 and TRBJ2-1; TRBD1, as called in the table, went unchecked against the DNA. TRBV21-1 is termed a pseudogene. This CDR3 has 15 residues.

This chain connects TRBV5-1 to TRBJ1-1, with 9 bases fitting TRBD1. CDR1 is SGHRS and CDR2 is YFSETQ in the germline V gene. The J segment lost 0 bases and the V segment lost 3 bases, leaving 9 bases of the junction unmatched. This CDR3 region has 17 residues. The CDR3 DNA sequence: TGCGCCAGCAGCTATAGGGGGGGACAGGGCATGAACACTGAAGCTTTCTTT. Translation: CASSYRGGQGMNTEAFF.

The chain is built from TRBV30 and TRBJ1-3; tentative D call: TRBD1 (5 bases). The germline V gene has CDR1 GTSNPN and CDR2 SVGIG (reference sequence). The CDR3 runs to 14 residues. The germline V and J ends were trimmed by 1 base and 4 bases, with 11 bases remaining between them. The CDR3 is CAWSGAGAGNTIYF. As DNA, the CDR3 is TGTGCCTGGAGTGGGGCCGGGGCAGGAAACACCATATATTTT.

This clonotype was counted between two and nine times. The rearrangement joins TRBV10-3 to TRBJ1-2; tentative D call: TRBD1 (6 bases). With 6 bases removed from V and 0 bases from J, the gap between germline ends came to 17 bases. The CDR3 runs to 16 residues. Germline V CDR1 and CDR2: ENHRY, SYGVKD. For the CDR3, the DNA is TGTGCCATCAGGGGGGCCCTACTTTCGACTAACTATGGCTACACCTTC. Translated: CAIRGALLSTNYGYTF.

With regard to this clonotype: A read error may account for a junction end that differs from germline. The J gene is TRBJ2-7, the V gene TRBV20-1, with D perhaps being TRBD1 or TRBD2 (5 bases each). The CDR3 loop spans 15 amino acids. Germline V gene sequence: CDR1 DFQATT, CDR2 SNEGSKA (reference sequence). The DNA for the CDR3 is TGCAGTGCTAGAGAGGGGTCCAGGGACCTAGACGAGCAGCACTTC. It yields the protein CSAREGSRDLDEQHF.

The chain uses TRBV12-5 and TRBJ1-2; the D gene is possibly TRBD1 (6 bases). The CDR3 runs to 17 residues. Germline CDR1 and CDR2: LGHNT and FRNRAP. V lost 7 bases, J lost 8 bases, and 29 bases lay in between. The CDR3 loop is CASDNIQGPFGAGGYTF. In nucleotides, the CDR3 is TGTGCTAGTGATAACATACAGGGACCCTTTGGGGCGGGCGGCTACACCTTC.

This chain's CDR3 is CASSLGGTDYGNTIYF. The CDR3 region has the DNA TGTGCCAGCAGCTTAGGCGGGACAGATTATGGAAACACCATATATTTT. V usage is TRBV7-9 and J usage is TRBJ1-3; TRBD1 matches 7 bases. V was clipped by 1 base and J by 3 bases; unmatched bases: 6. Per the germline V gene, CDR1 is SEHNR and CDR2 is FQNEAQ (reference sequence). This CDR3 contains 16 residues. The full variable domain, its missing parts supplied by reference TRBV7-9 and TRBJ1-3, is DTGVSQNPRHKITKRGQNVTFRCDPISEHNRLYWYRQTLGQGPEFLTYFQNEAQLEKSRLLSDRFSAERPKGSFSTLEIQRTEQGDSAMYLCASSLGGTDYGNTIYFGEGSWLTVV.

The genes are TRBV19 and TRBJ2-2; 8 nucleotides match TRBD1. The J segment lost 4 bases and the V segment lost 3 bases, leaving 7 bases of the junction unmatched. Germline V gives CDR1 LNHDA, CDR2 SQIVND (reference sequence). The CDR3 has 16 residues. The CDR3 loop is CASSMRPGTGTGELFF. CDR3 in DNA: TGTGCCAGTAGTATGCGCCCCGGGACAGGCACCGGGGAGCTGTTTTTT.

In nucleotides, the CDR3 is TGTGCCTGGAGTTTAAGACGGGAAACTGAAGCTTTCTTT. It translates to CAWSLRRETEAFF. The V call is TRBV30, the J call TRBJ1-1; D is undetermined. The CDR3 extends over 13 amino acids. Germline CDR1 GTSNPN, CDR2 SVGIG (reference sequence). V was cut by 2 bases and J by 5 bases, with 12 bases left in between.

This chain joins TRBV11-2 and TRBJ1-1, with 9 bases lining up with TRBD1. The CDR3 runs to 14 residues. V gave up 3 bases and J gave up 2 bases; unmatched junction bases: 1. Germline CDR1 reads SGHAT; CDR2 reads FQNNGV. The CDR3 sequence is CASSLGQGNTEAFF. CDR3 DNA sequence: TGTGCCAGCAGCTTGGGACAGGGCAACACTGAAGCTTTCTTT. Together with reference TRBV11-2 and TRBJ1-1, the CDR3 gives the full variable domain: EAGVAQSPRYKIIEKRQSVAFWCNPISGHATLYWYQQILGQGPKLLIQFQNNGVVDDSQLPKDRFSAERLKGVDSTLKIQPAKLEDSAVYLCASSLGQGNTEAFFGQGTRLTVV.

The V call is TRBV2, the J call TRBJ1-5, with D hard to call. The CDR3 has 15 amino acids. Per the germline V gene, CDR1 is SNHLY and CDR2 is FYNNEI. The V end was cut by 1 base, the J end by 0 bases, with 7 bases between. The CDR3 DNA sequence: TGTGCCAGCAGTGAAGGGAATCTTAGCAATCAGCCCCAGCATTTT. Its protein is CASSEGNLSNQPQHF.